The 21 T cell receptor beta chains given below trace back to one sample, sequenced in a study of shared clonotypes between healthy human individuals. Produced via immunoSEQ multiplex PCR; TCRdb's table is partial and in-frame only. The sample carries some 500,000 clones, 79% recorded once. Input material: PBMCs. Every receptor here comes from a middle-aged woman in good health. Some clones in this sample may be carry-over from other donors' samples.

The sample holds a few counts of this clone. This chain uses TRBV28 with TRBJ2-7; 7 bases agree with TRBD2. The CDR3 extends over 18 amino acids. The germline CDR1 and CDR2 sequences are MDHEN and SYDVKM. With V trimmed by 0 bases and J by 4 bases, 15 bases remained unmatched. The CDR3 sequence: CASSLWPGGRAKGYEQYF. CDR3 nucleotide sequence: TGTGCCAGCAGTTTATGGCCCGGGGGGAGGGCAAAGGGATACGAGCAGTACTTC.

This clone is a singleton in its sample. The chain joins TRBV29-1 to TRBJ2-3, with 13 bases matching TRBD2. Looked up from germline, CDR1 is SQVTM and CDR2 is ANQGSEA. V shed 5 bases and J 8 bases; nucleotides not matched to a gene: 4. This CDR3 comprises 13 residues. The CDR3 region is CSVFTSGRGTQYF. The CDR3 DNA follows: TGCAGCGTTTTCACTAGCGGGAGGGGTACGCAGTATTTT.

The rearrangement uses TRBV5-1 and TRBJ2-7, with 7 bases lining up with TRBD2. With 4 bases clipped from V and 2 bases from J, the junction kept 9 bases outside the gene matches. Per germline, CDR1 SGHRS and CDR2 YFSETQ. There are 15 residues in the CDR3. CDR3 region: CASSISSGSTYEQYF. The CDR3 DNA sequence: TGCGCCAGCAGCATCTCTAGCGGTTCTACCTACGAGCAGTACTTC. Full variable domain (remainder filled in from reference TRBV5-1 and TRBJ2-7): KAGVTQTPRYLIKTRGQQVTLSCSPISGHRSVSWYQQTPGQGLQFLFEYFSETQRNKGNFPGRFSGRQFSNSRSEMNVSTLELGDSALYLCASSISSGSTYEQYFGPGTRLTVT.

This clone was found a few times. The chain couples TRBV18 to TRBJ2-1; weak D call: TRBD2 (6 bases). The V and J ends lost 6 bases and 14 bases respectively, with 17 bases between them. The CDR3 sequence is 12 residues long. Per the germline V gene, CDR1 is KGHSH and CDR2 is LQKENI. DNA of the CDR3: TGTGCCAGCTCGACTAGATCGGATGTTAAGTTCTTC. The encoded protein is CASSTRSDVKFF.

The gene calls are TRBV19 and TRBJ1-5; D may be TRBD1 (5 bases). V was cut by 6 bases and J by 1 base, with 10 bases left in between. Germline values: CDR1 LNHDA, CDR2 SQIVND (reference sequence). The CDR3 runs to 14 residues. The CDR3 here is CASRGRTSNQPQHF. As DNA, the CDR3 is TGTGCCAGTAGGGGACGGACAAGCAATCAGCCCCAGCATTTT.

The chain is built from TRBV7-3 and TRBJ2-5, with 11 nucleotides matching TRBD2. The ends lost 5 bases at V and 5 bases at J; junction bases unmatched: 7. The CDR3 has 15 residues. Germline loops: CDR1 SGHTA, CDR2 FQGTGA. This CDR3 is CASSLIAGGLETQYF. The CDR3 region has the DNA TGTGCCAGCAGCCTAATAGCGGGAGGGCTGGAGACCCAGTACTTC.

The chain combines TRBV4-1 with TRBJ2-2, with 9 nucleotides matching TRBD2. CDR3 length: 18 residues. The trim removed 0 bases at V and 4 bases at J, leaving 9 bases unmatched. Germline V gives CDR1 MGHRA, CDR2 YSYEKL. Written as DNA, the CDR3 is TGCGCCAGCAGCCAAGACCTGGCGAGCGGGAGGACCACCGGGGAGCTGTTTTTT. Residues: CASSQDLASGRTTGELFF.

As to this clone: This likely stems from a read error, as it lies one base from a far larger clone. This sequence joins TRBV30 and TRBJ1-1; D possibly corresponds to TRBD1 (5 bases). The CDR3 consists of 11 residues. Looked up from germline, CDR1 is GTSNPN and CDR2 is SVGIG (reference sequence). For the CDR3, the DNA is TGTGCCTGGAGGGACATGACTGAAGCTCTCTTT. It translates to CAWRDMTEALF.

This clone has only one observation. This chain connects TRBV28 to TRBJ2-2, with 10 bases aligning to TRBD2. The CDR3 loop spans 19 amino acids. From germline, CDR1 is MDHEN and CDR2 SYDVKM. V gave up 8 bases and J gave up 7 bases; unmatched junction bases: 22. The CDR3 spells CASAYTPGASGSKGGELFF. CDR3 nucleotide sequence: TGTGCCAGCGCGTACACTCCCGGGGCTAGCGGGAGTAAAGGCGGGGAGCTGTTTTTT.

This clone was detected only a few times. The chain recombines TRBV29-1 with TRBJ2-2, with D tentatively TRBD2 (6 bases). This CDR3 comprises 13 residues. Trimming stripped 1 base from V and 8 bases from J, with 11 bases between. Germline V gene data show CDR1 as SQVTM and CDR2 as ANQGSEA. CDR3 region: CSVEATEGGELFF. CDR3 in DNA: TGCAGCGTTGAAGCCACGGAGGGAGGGGAGCTGTTTTTT.

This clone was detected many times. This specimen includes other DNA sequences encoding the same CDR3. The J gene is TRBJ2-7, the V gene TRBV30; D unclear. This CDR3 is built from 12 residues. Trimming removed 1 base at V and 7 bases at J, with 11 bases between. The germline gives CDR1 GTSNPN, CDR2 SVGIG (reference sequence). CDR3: CAWSASVGEQYF. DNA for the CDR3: TGTGCCTGGAGTGCTTCGGTAGGTGAGCAGTACTTC.

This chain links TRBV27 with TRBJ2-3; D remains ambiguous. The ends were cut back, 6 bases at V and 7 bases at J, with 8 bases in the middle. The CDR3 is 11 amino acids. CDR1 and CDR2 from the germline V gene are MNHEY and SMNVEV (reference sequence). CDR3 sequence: CASSPGYTQYF. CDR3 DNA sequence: TGTGCCAGCAGCCCCGGATATACGCAGTATTTT.

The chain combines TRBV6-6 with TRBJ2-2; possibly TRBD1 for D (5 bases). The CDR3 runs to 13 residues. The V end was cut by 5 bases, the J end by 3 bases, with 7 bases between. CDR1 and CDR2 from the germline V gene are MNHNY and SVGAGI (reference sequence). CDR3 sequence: CASSQGYTGELFF. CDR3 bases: TGTGCCAGCAGTCAGGGTTACACCGGGGAGCTGTTTTTT.

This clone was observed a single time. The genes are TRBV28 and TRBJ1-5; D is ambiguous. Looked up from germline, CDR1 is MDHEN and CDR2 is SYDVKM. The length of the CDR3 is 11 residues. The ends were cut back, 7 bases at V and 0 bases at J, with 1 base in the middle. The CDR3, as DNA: TGTGCCAGCAATAGCAATCAGCCCCAGCATTTT. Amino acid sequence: CASNSNQPQHF.

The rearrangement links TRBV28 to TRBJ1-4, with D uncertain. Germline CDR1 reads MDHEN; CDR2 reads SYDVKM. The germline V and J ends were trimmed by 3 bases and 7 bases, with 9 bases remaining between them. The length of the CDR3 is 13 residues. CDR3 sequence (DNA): TGTGCCAGCAGTTTCGGAGGGTCTGAAAAACTGTTTTTT. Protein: CASSFGGSEKLFF.

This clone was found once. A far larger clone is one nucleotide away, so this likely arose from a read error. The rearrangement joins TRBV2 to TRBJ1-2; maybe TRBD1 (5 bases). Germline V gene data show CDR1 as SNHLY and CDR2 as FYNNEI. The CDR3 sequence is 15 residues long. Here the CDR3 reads CASTPGQGSLGGHTF. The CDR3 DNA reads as TGTGCCAGCACGCCGGGGCAGGGCTCCCTAGGTGGCCACACCTTC.

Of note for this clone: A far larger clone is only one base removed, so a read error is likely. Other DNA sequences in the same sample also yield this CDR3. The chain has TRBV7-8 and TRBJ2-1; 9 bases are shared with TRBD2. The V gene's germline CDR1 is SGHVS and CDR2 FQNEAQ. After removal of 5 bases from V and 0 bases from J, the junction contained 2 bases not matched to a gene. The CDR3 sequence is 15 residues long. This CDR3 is CASSLSGSSYNEQFF. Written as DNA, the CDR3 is TGTGCCAGCAGCCTTAGCGGGAGCTCCTACAATGAGCAGTTCTTC.

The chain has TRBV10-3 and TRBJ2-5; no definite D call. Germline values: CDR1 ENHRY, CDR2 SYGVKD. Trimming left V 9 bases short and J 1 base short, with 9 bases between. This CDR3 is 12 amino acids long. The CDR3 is CAISGPQETQYF. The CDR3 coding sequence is TGTGCCATTTCCGGACCCCAAGAGACCCAGTACTTC.

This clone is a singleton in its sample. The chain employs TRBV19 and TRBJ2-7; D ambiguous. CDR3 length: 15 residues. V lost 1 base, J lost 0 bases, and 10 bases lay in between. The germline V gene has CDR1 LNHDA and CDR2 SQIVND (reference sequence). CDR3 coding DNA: TGTGCCAGTAGTATAGGGCAGAGGAGCTCCTACGAGCAGTACTTC. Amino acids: CASSIGQRSSYEQYF. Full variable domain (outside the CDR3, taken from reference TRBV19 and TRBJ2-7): DGGITQSPKYLFRKEGQNVTLSCEQNLNHDAMYWYRQDPGQGLRLIYYSQIVNDFQKGDIAEGYSVSREKKESFPLTVTSAQKNPTAFYLCASSIGQRSSYEQYFGPGTRLTVT.

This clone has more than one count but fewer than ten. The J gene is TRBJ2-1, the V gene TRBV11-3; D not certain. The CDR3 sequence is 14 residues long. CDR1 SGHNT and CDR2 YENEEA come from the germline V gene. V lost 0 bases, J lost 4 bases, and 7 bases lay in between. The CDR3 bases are TGTGCCAGCAGCTTAGATCGAAGTTACAATGAGCAGTTCTTC. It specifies CASSLDRSYNEQFF.

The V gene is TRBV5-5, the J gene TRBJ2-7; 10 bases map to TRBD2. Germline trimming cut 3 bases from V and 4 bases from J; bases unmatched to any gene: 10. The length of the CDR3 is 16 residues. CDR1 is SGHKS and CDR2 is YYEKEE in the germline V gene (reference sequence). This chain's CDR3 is CASSSGLAEARYEQYF. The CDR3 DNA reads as TGTGCCAGCAGCTCCGGACTAGCGGAAGCCCGATACGAGCAGTACTTC.